Presented here are 28 T cell receptor beta chains from one specimen sequenced in a study of T cell changes during pregnancy in multiple sclerosis. The data were produced by immunoSEQ multiplex PCR, yet TCRdb's version contains in-frame clones alone and is incomplete. The data hold under 110,000 clones, with more than 85% observed a single time. Specimen: peripheral blood, collected in the second trimester of pregnancy. All receptors derive from a female donor with multiple sclerosis, enrolled in a pregnancy study.

The chain is built from TRBV5-1 and TRBJ2-7; the match to TRBD2 covers 8 bases. Per germline, CDR1 SGHRS and CDR2 YFSETQ. V shed 1 base and J 7 bases; nucleotides not matched to a gene: 10. This CDR3 is 15 amino acids long. CDR3 sequence: CASSLTPGLAQEQYF. Written as DNA, the CDR3 is TGCGCCAGCAGCTTGACCCCAGGACTAGCCCAAGAGCAGTACTTC.

The rearrangement joins TRBV18 to TRBJ1-2, with D perhaps TRBD1 (6 bases). The CDR3 is 14 residues long. Germline values: CDR1 KGHSH, CDR2 LQKENI. Between the trimmed V and J ends, which lost 4 bases and 2 bases, there was a span of 11 bases. The CDR3 sequence is CASSLRQENYGYTF. The CDR3 DNA is TGTGCCAGCTCACTCAGACAGGAGAACTATGGCTACACCTTC.

The rearrangement uses TRBV12-5 and TRBJ2-2; 8 nucleotides align to TRBD1. Germline-derived CDR1 and CDR2 are LGHNT and FRNRAP. CDR3 size: 16 residues. After removal of 6 bases from V and 0 bases from J, the junction contained 6 bases not matched to a gene. The CDR3 DNA is TGTGCTAGTGGGTCCGGACAGGGCCCGAACACCGGGGAGCTGTTTTTT. This sequence encodes CASGSGQGPNTGELFF.

J is TRBJ1-5 and V is TRBV5-1; 8 bases map to TRBD1. The V gene end was trimmed by 3 bases and the J gene end by 7 bases; junction bases not matched to a gene: 6. The germline V gene encodes CDR1 SGHRS and CDR2 YFSETQ. CDR3 size: 14 residues. CDR3: CASSSTGGGQPQHF. CDR3 nucleotide sequence: TGCGCCAGCAGCTCTACAGGGGGTGGACAGCCCCAGCATTTT.

The chain recombines TRBV15 with TRBJ2-7, with D perhaps matching TRBD1 (5 bases). The CDR3 contains 14 residues. Between the trimmed V and J ends, which lost 5 bases and 0 bases, there was a span of 11 bases. Germline V gives CDR1 LNHNV, CDR2 YYDKDF (reference sequence). The CDR3 DNA sequence: TGTGCCACCAGCGCACAGGTGCTCTCCTACGAGCAGTACTTC. It translates to CATSAQVLSYEQYF.

The V call is TRBV18, the J call TRBJ1-2; the D is unclear. V was pared by 2 bases and J by 3 bases, with 7 bases between. CDR3 size: 13 residues. Germline values: CDR1 KGHSH, CDR2 LQKENI. Here the CDR3 DNA reads TGTGCCAGCTCACCAGGGCAGGACTATGGCTACACCTTC. It translates to CASSPGQDYGYTF.

This chain connects TRBV13 to TRBJ1-1, with 8 bases lining up with TRBD1. CDR1 is PRHDT and CDR2 is FYEKMQ in the germline V gene (reference sequence). The J segment lost 10 bases and the V segment lost 1 base, leaving 8 bases of the junction unmatched. This CDR3 has 14 residues. This CDR3 reads CASSLVGQTGAAFF. The CDR3 bases are TGTGCCAGCAGCTTAGTGGGACAGACAGGGGCAGCTTTCTTT.

This clone has only a few counts. The rearrangement uses TRBV29-1 and TRBJ1-1; a weak D match, TRBD1 (5 bases). The ends were cut back, 6 bases at V and 7 bases at J, with 18 bases in the middle. The CDR3 runs 13 residues. CDR1 SQVTM and CDR2 ANQGSEA come from the germline V gene. CDR3 sequence: CSVVTDRWGEAFF. Written as DNA, the CDR3 is TGCAGCGTCGTTACAGACAGATGGGGTGAAGCTTTCTTT. Using reference TRBV29-1 and TRBJ1-1 for the parts outside the CDR3, the full variable domain is SAVISQKPSRDICQRGTSLTIQCQVDSQVTMMFWYRQQPGQSLTLIATANQGSEATYESGFVIDKFPISRPNLTFSTLTVSNMSPEDSSIYLCSVVTDRWGEAFFGQGTRLTVV.

This sequence joins TRBV28 and TRBJ2-2, with 11 bases lining up with TRBD1. This CDR3 region has 16 residues. The V and J ends lost 6 bases and 4 bases, in that order; junction bases with no gene match: 7. Germline V lookup: CDR1 MDHEN, CDR2 SYDVKM. DNA for the CDR3: TGTGCCAGCAGCCCCCCGGGACAGGGGGGCACCGGGGAGCTGTTTTTT. This gives the protein CASSPPGQGGTGELFF.

This chain links TRBV28 with TRBJ1-2; 7 positions match TRBD1. Germline CDR1 and CDR2: MDHEN and SYDVKM. CDR3 length: 13 amino acids. V was clipped by 4 bases and J by 8 bases; unmatched bases: 7. The DNA for the CDR3 is TGTGCCAGCAGTTCATGGCAGGGGGAGGGCTACACCTTC. It codes for CASSSWQGEGYTF.

The rearrangement links TRBV28 to TRBJ2-3; TRBD1 is a possible D gene (5 bases). This CDR3 has 16 residues. From germline, CDR1 is MDHEN and CDR2 SYDVKM. V dropped 4 bases and J dropped 1 base, with 15 bases sitting between them. CDR3 bases: TGTGCCAGCAGTTCCCCAATAACAGGAGGCACAGATACGCAGTATTTT. This translates into CASSSPITGGTDTQYF.

A single count supports this clone. The chain recombines TRBV14 with TRBJ2-2, with 11 positions matching TRBD2. The length of the CDR3 is 17 residues. Trimming at V came to 4 bases and at J to 5 bases, leaving 9 bases not matched to a gene. CDR1 SGHDN and CDR2 FVKESK come from the germline V gene. The CDR3 coding sequence is TGTGCCAGCAGCCGAGTAGCGGGAGGGCCGGAGACCGGGGAGCTGTTTTTT. It is translated as CASSRVAGGPETGELFF.

This rearrangement joins TRBV28 to TRBJ1-1, with a possible D match to TRBD1 (6 bases). This CDR3 is built from 15 residues. Trimming removed 2 bases from V and 5 bases from J, with 15 bases in between. Looked up from germline, CDR1 is MDHEN and CDR2 is SYDVKM. The CDR3 DNA sequence: TGTGCCAGCAGTTTAAGGGGGGGCCCACGTACTGAAGCTTTCTTT. Amino acids: CASSLRGGPRTEAFF.

The V and J genes are TRBV7-8 and TRBJ2-5; D call uncertain. Between the trimmed V and J ends, which lost 5 bases and 3 bases, there was a span of 10 bases. This CDR3 is built from 13 residues. Germline loops: CDR1 SGHVS, CDR2 FQNEAQ. In DNA, the CDR3 is TGTGCCAGCAGCACGCGCGACAAAGAGACCCAGTACTTC. It encodes CASSTRDKETQYF.

The chain combines TRBV7-9 with TRBJ2-5; TRBD2 matches 13 bases. The V and J ends lost 7 bases and 4 bases, in that order; junction bases with no gene match: 15. The CDR3 contains 18 residues. From germline, CDR1 is SEHNR and CDR2 FQNEAQ (reference sequence). CDR3 DNA sequence: TGTGCCAGCACCGGACTAGCGGGAGCTTTTCCCGCCCTAGAGACCCAGTACTTC. This translates into CASTGLAGAFPALETQYF.

The chain uses TRBV5-1 and TRBJ2-7; TRBD2 agrees at 7 bases. CDR1 is SGHRS, CDR2 YFSETQ, per germline. The junction had 2 bases not matched to a gene; V was cut back by 2 bases and J by 6 bases. The CDR3 sequence is 12 residues long. CDR3 amino acids: CASSFGGGEQYF. In nucleotides, the CDR3 is TGCGCCAGCAGCTTTGGGGGGGGCGAGCAGTACTTC.

V usage is TRBV15 and J usage is TRBJ2-1, with 11 bases lining up with TRBD2. CDR1 is LNHNV and CDR2 is YYDKDF in the germline V gene (reference sequence). The CDR3 spans 15 residues. V lost 4 bases to trimming and J lost 5 bases; unmatched junction nucleotides: 4. The CDR3 DNA follows: TGTGCCACCAGCACCACGGGACTAGCGGACAATGAGCAGTTCTTC. This sequence encodes CATSTTGLADNEQFF.

This clone was counted a single time. V gene TRBV29-1 combines with J gene TRBJ2-3; 13 nucleotides match TRBD2. The trim removed 3 bases at V and 2 bases at J, leaving 11 bases unmatched. This CDR3 is built from 18 residues. Germline loops: CDR1 SQVTM, CDR2 ANQGSEA. The CDR3 here is CSVDLGLAGDGLTDTQYF. In DNA form, the CDR3 reads TGCAGCGTTGATTTAGGACTAGCGGGAGACGGACTCACAGATACGCAGTATTTT.

The CDR3 bases are TGTGCCAGTAGTGGGAGGGGACTAGCGGCATCCTACGAGCAGTACTTC. Translating it yields CASSGRGLAASYEQYF. The chain couples TRBV19 to TRBJ2-7; TRBD2 agrees at 11 bases. Germline V gene lookup returns CDR1 LNHDA and CDR2 SQIVND (reference sequence). Trimming cost V 5 bases and J 1 base; bases outside gene matches: 7. The CDR3 runs 16 residues.

This clone occurred a few times. The chain recombines TRBV6-1 with TRBJ1-5; TRBD1 aligns across 7 bases. The CDR3 has 14 amino acids. Per the germline V gene, CDR1 is MNHNS and CDR2 is SASEGT. Trimming at V came to 7 bases and at J to 8 bases, leaving 11 bases not matched to a gene. CDR3 in DNA: TGTGCCAGCATCCTACGGAGGGGGCAAGAGCCCCAGCATTTT. Its protein product is CASILRRGQEPQHF.

The chain employs TRBV28 and TRBJ2-2, with D maybe TRBD1 (5 bases). The germline CDR1 and CDR2 sequences are MDHEN and SYDVKM. This CDR3 has 14 residues. V was pared by 4 bases and J by 1 base, with 7 bases between. DNA of the CDR3: TGTGCCAGCAGTTGGACACTGAACACCGGGGAGCTGTTTTTT. Residues: CASSWTLNTGELFF.

The J gene is TRBJ1-5, the V gene TRBV18, with a possible D match to TRBD1 (5 bases). The CDR3 totals 15 residues. The V end was cut by 3 bases, the J end by 2 bases, with 11 bases between. Germline V CDR1 and CDR2: KGHSH, LQKENI. Here the CDR3 DNA reads TGTGCCAGCTCACCGCCCGGAGGGGGCAATCAGCCCCAGCATTTT. Residues: CASSPPGGGNQPQHF.

This chain connects TRBV10-1 to TRBJ1-5; D is possibly TRBD1 (5 bases). The germline V gene encodes CDR1 WNHNN and CDR2 SYGVQD (reference sequence). With 4 bases removed from V and 5 bases from J, the gap between germline ends came to 12 bases. The CDR3 has 14 amino acids. CDR3 sequence reads: CASSGRAWHQPQHF. CDR3 DNA: TGCGCCAGCAGTGGCAGGGCATGGCATCAGCCCCAGCATTTT.

The chain recombines TRBV28 with TRBJ2-7; TRBD2 might be the D (6 bases). The CDR3 runs 13 residues. V shed 5 bases and J shed 3 bases, with 11 bases lying between them. Germline-derived CDR1 and CDR2 are MDHEN and SYDVKM. The CDR3 protein is CASSRRGIYEQYF. The CDR3 coding sequence is TGTGCCAGCAGTAGACGGGGGATCTACGAGCAGTACTTC. Full variable domain (rest looked up from reference TRBV28 and TRBJ2-7): DVKVTQSSRYLVKRTGEKVFLECVQDMDHENMFWYRQDPGLGLRLIYFSYDVKMKEKGDIPEGYSVSREKKERFSLILESASTNQTSMYLCASSRRGIYEQYFGPGTRLTVT.

This chain uses TRBV30 with TRBJ2-2; TRBD1 aligns across 9 bases. The trim removed 3 bases at V and 4 bases at J, leaving 6 bases unmatched. The CDR3 totals 15 residues. Per the germline V gene, CDR1 is GTSNPN and CDR2 is SVGIG (reference sequence). CDR3 nucleotide sequence: TGTGCCTGGAGACCGACAGGGGGTTTCACCGGGGAGCTGTTTTTT. Residues: CAWRPTGGFTGELFF.

The chain joins TRBV27 to TRBJ2-7; 9 bases are a match to TRBD1. The J segment lost 6 bases and the V segment lost 5 bases, leaving 5 bases of the junction unmatched. The CDR3 is made up of 13 amino acids. Germline CDR1 reads MNHEY; CDR2 reads SMNVEV (reference sequence). CDR3 DNA sequence: TGTGCCAGCAGTGACAGGGGGGAAGTCGAGCAGTACTTC. Protein: CASSDRGEVEQYF.

The chain combines TRBV5-1 with TRBJ2-2; possible D gene TRBD1, 7 bases. The germline CDR1 and CDR2 sequences are SGHRS and YFSETQ. The length of the CDR3 is 16 residues. The V gene lost 4 bases and the J gene lost 6 bases, with 19 bases spanning the gap. In DNA, the CDR3 is TGCGCCAGCAGCCCGGCGGGGTCAGGGGGGCCCGGGGAGCTGTTTTTT. Translation gives CASSPAGSGGPGELFF. Together with reference TRBV5-1 and TRBJ2-2, the CDR3 gives the full variable domain: KAGVTQTPRYLIKTRGQQVTLSCSPISGHRSVSWYQQTPGQGLQFLFEYFSETQRNKGNFPGRFSGRQFSNSRSEMNVSTLELGDSALYLCASSPAGSGGPGELFFGEGSRLTVL.

This chain uses TRBV6-1 with TRBJ2-3; 8 positions agree with TRBD1. CDR1 MNHNS and CDR2 SASEGT come from the germline V gene. V gave up 3 bases and J gave up 0 bases; unmatched junction bases: 14. The CDR3 totals 19 residues. The CDR3 protein is CASSDPNSGTGTSTDTQYF. The DNA of the CDR3 is TGTGCCAGCAGTGACCCAAACTCCGGGACAGGAACTAGCACAGATACGCAGTATTTT.